This T cell receptor beta chain was found in a study of CD4 and CD8 cells across lung adenocarcinoma regions. The germline gives CDR1 MNHEY, CDR2 SVGAGI. V was pared by 4 bases and J by 3 bases, with 19 bases between. The CDR3 contains 17 residues. Each CDR3 protein gets one entry after TCRdb re-called the PCR reads with MiXCR. This table holds around 2,000 distinct CDR3 sequences, under 60% found once. Samples came from patients with localized non-small cell lung adenocarcinoma. The gene calls are TRBV6-5 and TRBJ1-5; D possibly corresponds to TRBD1 (6 bases). Source material: CD4+ T cells from the center of a lung tumor. The source is a female donor with lung adenocarcinoma. The CD4 and CD8 labels of this study may be unreliable. CDR3 in DNA: TGTGCCAGCAGTTCCCTCAGGGGTGGATCCCTCAATCAGCCCCAGCATTTT. It encodes CASSSLRGGSLNQPQHF.